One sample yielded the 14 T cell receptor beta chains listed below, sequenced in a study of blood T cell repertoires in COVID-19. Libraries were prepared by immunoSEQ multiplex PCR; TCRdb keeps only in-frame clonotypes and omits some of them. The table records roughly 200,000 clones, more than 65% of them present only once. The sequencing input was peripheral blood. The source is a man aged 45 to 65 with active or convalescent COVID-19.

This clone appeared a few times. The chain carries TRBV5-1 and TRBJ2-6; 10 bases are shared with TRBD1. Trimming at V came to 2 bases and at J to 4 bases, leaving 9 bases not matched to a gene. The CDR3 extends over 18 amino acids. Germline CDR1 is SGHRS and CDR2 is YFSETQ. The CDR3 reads CASSFSRQGASGANVLTF. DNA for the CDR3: TGCGCCAGCAGCTTCTCGAGACAGGGGGCGAGCGGGGCCAACGTCCTGACTTTC.

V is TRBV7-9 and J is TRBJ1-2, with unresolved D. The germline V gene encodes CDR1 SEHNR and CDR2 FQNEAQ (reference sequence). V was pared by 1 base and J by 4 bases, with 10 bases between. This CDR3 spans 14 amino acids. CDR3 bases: TGTGCCAGCAGCTTAGGCAGGCGGGGCTATGGCTACACCTTC. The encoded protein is CASSLGRRGYGYTF. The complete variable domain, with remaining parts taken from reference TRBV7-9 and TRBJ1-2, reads DTGVSQNPRHKITKRGQNVTFRCDPISEHNRLYWYRQTLGQGPEFLTYFQNEAQLEKSRLLSDRFSAERPKGSFSTLEIQRTEQGDSAMYLCASSLGRRGYGYTFGSGTRLTVV.

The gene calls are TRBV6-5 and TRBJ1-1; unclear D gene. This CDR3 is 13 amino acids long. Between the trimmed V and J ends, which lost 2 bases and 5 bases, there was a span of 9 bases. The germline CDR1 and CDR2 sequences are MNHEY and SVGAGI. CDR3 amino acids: CASSYRPGTEAFF. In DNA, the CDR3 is TGTGCCAGCAGTTACCGGCCGGGAACTGAAGCTTTCTTT.

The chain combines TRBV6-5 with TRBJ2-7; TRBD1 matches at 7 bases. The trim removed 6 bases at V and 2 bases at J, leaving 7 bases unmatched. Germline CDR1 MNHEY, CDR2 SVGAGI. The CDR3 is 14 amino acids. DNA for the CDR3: TGTGCCAGCAGGGTTGACAGGGAAACCTACGAGCAGTACTTC. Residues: CASRVDRETYEQYF.

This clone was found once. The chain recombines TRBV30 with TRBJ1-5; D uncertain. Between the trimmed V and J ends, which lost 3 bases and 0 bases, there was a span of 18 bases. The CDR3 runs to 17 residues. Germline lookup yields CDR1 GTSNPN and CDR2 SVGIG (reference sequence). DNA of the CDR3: TGTGCCTGGAGCGGATCTAGAGGCCCTTATAGCAATCAGCCCCAGCATTTT. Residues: CAWSGSRGPYSNQPQHF.

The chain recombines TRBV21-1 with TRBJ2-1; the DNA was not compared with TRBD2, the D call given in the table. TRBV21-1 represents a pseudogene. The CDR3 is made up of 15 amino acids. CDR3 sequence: CASSPPVPGGREQFF. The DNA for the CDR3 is TGTGCCAGCAGCCCTCCGGTGCCGGGAGGTCGGGAGCAGTTCTTC.

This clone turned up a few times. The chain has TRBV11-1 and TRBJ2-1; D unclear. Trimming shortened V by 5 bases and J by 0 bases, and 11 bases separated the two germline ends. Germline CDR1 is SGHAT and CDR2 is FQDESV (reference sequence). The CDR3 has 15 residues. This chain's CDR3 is CASSRRISSYNEQFF. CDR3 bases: TGTGCCAGCAGCAGGAGAATTTCCTCCTACAATGAGCAGTTCTTC.

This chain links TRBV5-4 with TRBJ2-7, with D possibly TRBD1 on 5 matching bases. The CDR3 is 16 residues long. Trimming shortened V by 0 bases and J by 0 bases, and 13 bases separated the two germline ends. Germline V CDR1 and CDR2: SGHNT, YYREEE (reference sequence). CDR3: CASSLARGINSYEQYF. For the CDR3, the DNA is TGTGCCAGCAGCTTGGCAAGGGGAATCAACTCCTACGAGCAGTACTTC.

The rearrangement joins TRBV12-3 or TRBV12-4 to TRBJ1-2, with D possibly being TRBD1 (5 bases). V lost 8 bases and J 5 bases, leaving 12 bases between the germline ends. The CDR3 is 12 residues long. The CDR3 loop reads CASSARAYGYTF. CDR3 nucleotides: TGTGCCAGCTCTGCCAGGGCGTATGGCTACACCTTC.

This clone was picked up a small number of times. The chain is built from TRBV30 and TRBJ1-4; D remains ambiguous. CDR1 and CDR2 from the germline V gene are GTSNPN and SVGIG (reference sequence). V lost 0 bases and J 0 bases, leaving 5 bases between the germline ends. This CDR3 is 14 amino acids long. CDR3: CAWSVGATNEKLFF. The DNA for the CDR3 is TGTGCCTGGAGTGTGGGCGCAACTAATGAAAAACTGTTTTTT.

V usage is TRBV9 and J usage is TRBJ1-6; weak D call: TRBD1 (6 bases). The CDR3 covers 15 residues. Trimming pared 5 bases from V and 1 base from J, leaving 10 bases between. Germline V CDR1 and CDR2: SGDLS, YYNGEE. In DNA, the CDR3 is TGTGCCAGCAGAGAAACAGGGTCCTATAATTCACCCCTCCACTTT. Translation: CASRETGSYNSPLHF.

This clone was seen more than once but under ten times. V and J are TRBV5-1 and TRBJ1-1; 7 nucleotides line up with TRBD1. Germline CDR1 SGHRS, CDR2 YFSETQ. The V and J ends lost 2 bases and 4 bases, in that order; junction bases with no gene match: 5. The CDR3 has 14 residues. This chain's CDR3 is CASSFGQEGTEAFF. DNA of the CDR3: TGCGCCAGCAGCTTCGGACAGGAGGGCACTGAAGCTTTCTTT.

The CDR3 sequence is CASSSYGTSGESQETQYF. The DNA of the CDR3 is TGTGCCAGCAGCTCCTATGGGACTAGCGGGGAATCTCAGGAGACCCAGTACTTC. The chain employs TRBV9 and TRBJ2-5; 13 bases map to TRBD2. Germline lookup yields CDR1 SGDLS and CDR2 YYNGEE. The CDR3 has 18 residues. Losses at the gene ends were 4 bases for V and 5 bases for J; bases not matched to a gene: 14.

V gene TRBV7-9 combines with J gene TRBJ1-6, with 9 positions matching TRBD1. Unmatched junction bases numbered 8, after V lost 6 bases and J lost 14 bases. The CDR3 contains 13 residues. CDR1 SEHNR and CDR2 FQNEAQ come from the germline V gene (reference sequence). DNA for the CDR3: TGTGCCAGCAGTCCGGGACAGGGTAGAACCCTCCACTTT. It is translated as CASSPGQGRTLHF.